Below are 5 T cell receptor beta chains sequenced from a single sample in a study of TIL therapy for anti-PD-1-resistant metastatic lung cancer. Time point in this sample: pre-treatment sample, taken before nivolumab and TIL therapy. Pleural nodules or supraclavicular lymph nodes made up most of the excised metastases sampled. The libraries were made with immunoSEQ v3. Assay used: immunoSEQ multiplex PCR; TCRdb lists only in-frame clones, some missing. The table shows more than 5,000 clones, with 55% to 70% occurring only once. Sample: tumor tissue, taken at baseline. These receptors came from a person aged 25 to 80 with non-small cell lung cancer.

This clone has just a few counts. The chain joins TRBV5-8 to TRBJ2-7; D might be TRBD1 (5 bases). Germline-derived CDR1 and CDR2 are SGHTS and YDEGEE. With 4 bases removed from V and 0 bases from J, the gap between germline ends came to 11 bases. This CDR3 has 14 amino acids. The CDR3 spells CASSHRTPSYEQYF. DNA of the CDR3: TGTGCCAGCAGCCACAGGACCCCCTCCTACGAGCAGTACTTC.

CDR3 sequence reads: CASSPKGRLGLATNEKLFF. As DNA, the CDR3 is TGTGCCAGCAGCCCTAAAGGGAGGCTGGGCCTAGCAACTAATGAAAAACTGTTTTTT. The gene calls are TRBV28 and TRBJ1-4; D gene ambiguous. Trimming stripped 6 bases from V and 0 bases from J, with 23 bases between. Germline loops: CDR1 MDHEN, CDR2 SYDVKM. CDR3 length: 19 residues.

The chain is built from TRBV19 and TRBJ2-7, with a tentative D call TRBD1 (5 bases). Between the trimmed V and J ends, which lost 3 bases and 3 bases, there was a span of 15 bases. Per the germline V gene, CDR1 is LNHDA and CDR2 is SQIVND (reference sequence). The CDR3 loop spans 15 amino acids. CDR3 nucleotide sequence: TGTGCCAGTAGTATTGGTGGTTACACAGGCTACGAGCAGTACTTC. Its protein is CASSIGGYTGYEQYF.

V is TRBV6-4 and J is TRBJ2-7; D remains ambiguous. V gave up 0 bases and J gave up 2 bases, with 11 bases separating them. CDR1 and CDR2 from the germline V gene are MRHNA and SNTAGT. This CDR3 is 15 amino acids long. Here the CDR3 reads CASSDSVLRTYEQYF. The DNA of the CDR3 is TGTGCCAGCAGTGACTCGGTCTTAAGGACCTACGAGCAGTACTTC.

The V and J genes are TRBV15 and TRBJ2-5; D is tentatively TRBD1 or TRBD2 (6 bases each). Deletions cut 2 bases from V and 4 bases from J, with 20 bases between. In germline, CDR1 is LNHNV, CDR2 YYDKDF (reference sequence). This CDR3 spans 17 amino acids. The CDR3 coding sequence is TGTGCCACCAGCAGACCCGGCGCGAGGGGGGCACGAGAGACCCAGTACTTC. Translating it yields CATSRPGARGARETQYF.